The 14 T cell receptor beta chains given below trace back to one sample, sequenced in a study of shared clonotypes between healthy human individuals. Naive CD8 isolation took CD45RO-negative cells positively selected for CCR7 and excluded terminally differentiated effector memory CD45RA+ cells. TCRdb's copy holds only in-frame clones and misses some; the assay was immunoSEQ multiplex PCR. Of approximately 2,000,000 clones in the sample, roughly 95% were seen once. Specimen: naive CD8+ T cells from PBMCs. The receptors were sampled from a man aged 18 to 35 in good health. Some clones in this sample may be carry-over from other donors' samples.

About this clone: Within the sample, other DNA sequences also encode this same CDR3. The V call is TRBV5-4, the J call TRBJ1-1, with no clear D. Trimming pared 2 bases from V and 4 bases from J, leaving 3 bases between. The CDR3 is 11 amino acids. Per germline, CDR1 SGHNT and CDR2 YYREEE (reference sequence). The CDR3 reads CASSLGTEAFF. The CDR3, as DNA: TGTGCCAGCAGCTTAGGCACTGAAGCTTTCTTT.

This clone was seen only once. The chain carries TRBV9 and TRBJ2-7, with TRBD1 matching over 7 bases. Trimming at V came to 3 bases and at J to 9 bases, leaving 12 bases not matched to a gene. This CDR3 contains 14 residues. CDR1 is SGDLS, CDR2 YYNGEE, per germline. The CDR3 loop is CASSAGTAAVGQYF. The DNA of the CDR3 is TGTGCCAGCAGCGCCGGGACAGCCGCGGTTGGGCAGTACTTC.

V gene TRBV7-3 combines with J gene TRBJ2-1; no clear D gene. The CDR3 totals 13 residues. Per germline, CDR1 SGHTA and CDR2 FQGTGA. V was clipped by 5 bases and J by 5 bases, with 10 bases between them. The CDR3 DNA reads as TGTGCCAGCAGCATCCCGGGCAACAATGAGCAGTTCTTC. Amino acid sequence: CASSIPGNNEQFF.

V usage is TRBV11-2 and J usage is TRBJ1-3; D is possibly TRBD1 (5 bases). Germline CDR1 reads SGHAT; CDR2 reads FQNNGV. V was shortened by 1 base and J by 0 bases, with 13 bases between the two germline ends. CDR3 length: 17 amino acids. The CDR3: CASSLVRGTYSGNTIYF. The CDR3 nucleotides read TGTGCCAGCAGCTTAGTAAGAGGGACGTACTCTGGAAACACCATATATTTT.

The chain uses TRBV4-1 and TRBJ2-7; perhaps TRBD2 as D (6 bases). This CDR3 region has 18 residues. Germline values: CDR1 MGHRA, CDR2 YSYEKL. Trimming removed 1 base from V and 1 base from J, with 20 bases in between. The CDR3 protein is CASSQVAVPGFGSYEQYF. The CDR3, as DNA: TGCGCCAGCAGCCAAGTAGCGGTCCCAGGGTTCGGATCCTACGAGCAGTACTTC.

The V call is TRBV28, the J call TRBJ2-7; D is unresolved. Trimming cost V 2 bases and J 1 base, with 6 bases left between them. Germline assignment: CDR1 MDHEN and CDR2 SYDVKM. The CDR3 totals 13 residues. This CDR3 reads CASSLQLSYEQYF. The DNA of the CDR3 is TGTGCCAGCAGTTTACAGTTATCCTACGAGCAGTACTTC.

The chain employs TRBV13 and TRBJ2-7, with D hard to call. Trimming took off 2 bases at V and 4 bases at J, with 9 bases between the two ends. Germline V gene sequence: CDR1 PRHDT, CDR2 FYEKMQ (reference sequence). The CDR3 runs 13 residues. The CDR3 is CASSLRGMYEQYF. In DNA, the CDR3 is TGTGCCAGCAGCTTACGTGGAATGTACGAGCAGTACTTC.

The chain is built from TRBV19 and TRBJ1-1; the D is unclear. This CDR3 has 14 amino acids. From germline, CDR1 is LNHDA and CDR2 SQIVND (reference sequence). The V gene lost 2 bases and the J gene lost 7 bases, with 14 bases spanning the gap. CDR3 in amino acids: CASSILGIGVEAFF. CDR3 in DNA: TGTGCCAGTAGTATACTGGGAATCGGAGTTGAAGCTTTCTTT.

The chain couples TRBV10-1 to TRBJ2-7, with 7 bases that match TRBD1. Trimming at V came to 0 bases and at J to 6 bases, leaving 5 bases not matched to a gene. CDR1 is WNHNN, CDR2 SYGVQD, per germline (reference sequence). The CDR3 covers 14 residues. CDR3 region: CASSESGDSSEQYF. The CDR3 region has the DNA TGCGCCAGCAGTGAGTCGGGGGACAGCTCCGAGCAGTACTTC.

The genes are TRBV27 and TRBJ2-1; 9 nucleotides line up with TRBD1. Germline assignment: CDR1 MNHEY and CDR2 SMNVEV (reference sequence). This CDR3 is 16 amino acids long. V was pared by 7 bases and J by 9 bases, with 16 bases of the junction left unmatched. DNA of the CDR3: TGTGCCAGCACCCCCGGGGGGACAGGGTATGCAGGTGAGCAGTTCTTC. The encoded protein is CASTPGGTGYAGEQFF.

This CDR3 reads CASSDLGVNEQYF. CDR3 DNA sequence: TGTGCCAGCAGTGATCTTGGGGTCAACGAGCAGTACTTC. The chain uses TRBV25-1 and TRBJ2-7, with unresolved D. The CDR3 loop spans 13 amino acids. Germline lookup yields CDR1 MGHDK and CDR2 SYGVNS. Trimming removed 3 bases from V and 5 bases from J, with 11 bases in between.

With respect to this clone: The identical CDR3 is also encoded by other nucleotide sequences in the sample. This rearrangement joins TRBV5-6 to TRBJ2-1; D gene ambiguous. The CDR3 has 13 amino acids. CDR1 is SGHDT, CDR2 YYEEEE, per germline. V gave up 0 bases and J gave up 4 bases, with 5 bases separating them. CDR3 coding DNA: TGTGCCAGCAGCTTGGGTAGTTACAATGAGCAGTTCTTC. This gives the protein CASSLGSYNEQFF.

The J gene is TRBJ1-5, the V gene TRBV7-3, with TRBD1 as a possible D gene (5 bases). Trimming pared 2 bases from V and 6 bases from J, leaving 14 bases between. This CDR3 spans 15 amino acids. Germline V CDR1 and CDR2: SGHTA, FQGTGA. CDR3: CASSLSRGAGQPQHF. CDR3 sequence (DNA): TGTGCCAGCAGCTTATCGAGGGGCGCGGGTCAGCCCCAGCATTTT.

Details on this clone: Other DNA sequences in this sample translate to the same CDR3. The chain carries TRBV19 and TRBJ2-7, with TRBD1 identical over 9 bases. V gave up 2 bases and J gave up 4 bases; unmatched junction bases: 3. Germline V gene lookup returns CDR1 LNHDA and CDR2 SQIVND (reference sequence). This CDR3 comprises 14 residues. CDR3 protein: CASSITGGVYEQYF. CDR3 coding DNA: TGTGCCAGTAGTATAACAGGGGGCGTATACGAGCAGTACTTC. The full variable domain, in which reference TRBV19 and TRBJ2-7 provide the parts outside the CDR3, is DGGITQSPKYLFRKEGQNVTLSCEQNLNHDAMYWYRQDPGQGLRLIYYSQIVNDFQKGDIAEGYSVSREKKESFPLTVTSAQKNPTAFYLCASSITGGVYEQYFGPGTRLTVT.